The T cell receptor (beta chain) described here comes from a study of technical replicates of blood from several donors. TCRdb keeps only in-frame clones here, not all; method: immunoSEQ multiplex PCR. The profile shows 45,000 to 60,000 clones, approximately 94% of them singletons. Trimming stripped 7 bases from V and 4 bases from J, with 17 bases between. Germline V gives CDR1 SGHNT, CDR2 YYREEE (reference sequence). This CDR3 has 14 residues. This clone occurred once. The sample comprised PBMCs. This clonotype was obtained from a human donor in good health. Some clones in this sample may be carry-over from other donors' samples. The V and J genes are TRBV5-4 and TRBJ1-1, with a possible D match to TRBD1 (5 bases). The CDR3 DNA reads TGTGCCAGCTCGCCCAGGTCCGGGGGCACTGAAGCTTTCTTT. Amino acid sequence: CASSPRSGGTEAFF. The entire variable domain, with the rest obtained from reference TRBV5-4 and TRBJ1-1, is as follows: ETGVTQSPTHLIKTRGQQVTLRCSSQSGHNTVSWYQQALGQGPQFIFQYYREEENGRGNFPPRFSGLQFPNYSSELNVNALELDDSALYLCASSPRSGGTEAFFGQGTRLTVV.